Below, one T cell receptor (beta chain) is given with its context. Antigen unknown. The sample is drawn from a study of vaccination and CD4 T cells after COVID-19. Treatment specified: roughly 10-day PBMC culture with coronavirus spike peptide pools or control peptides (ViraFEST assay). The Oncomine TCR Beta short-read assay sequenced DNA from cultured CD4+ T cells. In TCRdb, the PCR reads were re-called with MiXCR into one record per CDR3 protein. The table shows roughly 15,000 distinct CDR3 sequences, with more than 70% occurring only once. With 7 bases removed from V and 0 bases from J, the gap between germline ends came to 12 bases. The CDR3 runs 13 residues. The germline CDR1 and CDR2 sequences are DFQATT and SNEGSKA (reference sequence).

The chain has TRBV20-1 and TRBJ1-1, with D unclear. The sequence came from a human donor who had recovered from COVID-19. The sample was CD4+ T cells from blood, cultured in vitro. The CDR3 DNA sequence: TGCAGTGTGGAGGAACACATGAACACTGAAGCTTTCTTT. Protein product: CSVEEHMNTEAFF.